The clone carrying this T cell receptor (beta chain) was seen many times. Its cognate antigen is unknown. TCRdb processed the 5' RACE reads anew with MiXCR; each CDR3 protein has one entry. The data show over 120,000 distinct CDR3 sequences, approximately 25% seen once. The data were taken from a study of T-cell memory formation after mild COVID-19. Across the whole study: Each donor largely had its own TCR clusters.

The CDR3 loop spans 15 amino acids. J was trimmed by 3 bases and V by 6 bases; bases with no gene match: 10. In germline, CDR1 is LNHDA, CDR2 SQIVND (reference sequence). General study points: Clones that got smaller from day 15 to 85 had even CD4/CD8, while clones growing later tipped toward CD4+.

Material for sequencing was PBMCs or a T cell subset sorted from them (not recorded which). The clonotype comes from an adult woman who had mild COVID-19 (a few samples of this study predate the infection). Cell type and time point are not known. This chain connects TRBV19 to TRBJ2-7; 8 bases map to TRBD2. For the CDR3, the DNA is TGTGCCAGTAGCGCGGGATGGACTAGCCTCTACGAGCAGTACTTC. This codes for CASSAGWTSLYEQYF.